This T cell receptor (beta chain) is from a study of CD4 T cells in relation to SARS-CoV-2 and coronaviruses. Across the study: PBMCs were cultured with antigen for roughly 10 days before TCR beta sequencing. Study results and limitations: Samples before the pandemic and after infection were not matched within any donor. Crossreactive clones expanded significantly less to SARS-CoV-2 than monoreactive clones. The cross-reactivity analysis covered only spike protein, not other viral proteins.

CDR3 length: 11 amino acids. V gave up 1 base and J gave up 2 bases, with 3 bases separating them. Per germline, CDR1 DFQATT and CDR2 SNEGSKA (reference sequence). CD4+ T cells from unexposed donors were obtained before the COVID-19 pandemic (2011-2018). After less than 11 days of culture, CD4+ T cells were isolated. In regard to this clone: Its antigen is unknown.

TCRdb keeps only in-frame clones here, not all; method: immunoSEQ multiplex PCR. The sample has 20,000 or so clones, under 80% seen once. This sequence originates from a human donor in good health. Sequenced: CD4+ T cells from PBMCs, cultured in vitro. V is TRBV20-1 and J is TRBJ2-7, with D hard to call. CDR3 nucleotide sequence: TGCAGTGCTAGAGGACCCTACGAGCAGTACTTC. As protein: CSARGPYEQYF.